This T cell receptor (beta chain) was captured in a study of blood T cell repertoires in COVID-19. Turning to the study itself: Both acute and convalescent COVID-19 samples were obtained from the United States, Italy and Spain.

The CDR3 totals 13 residues. CDR1 SNHLY and CDR2 FYNNEI come from the germline V gene. V dropped 7 bases and J dropped 0 bases, with 9 bases sitting between them. Assay: immunoSEQ multiplex PCR; the TCRdb copy retains only in-frame clones and omits some. Counted here are roughly 160,000 clones, around 90% occurring once; the ten biggest clones make up almost 5%. During active infection, Seattle patients enrolled and were then monitored through disease. The TCR originated in a man aged 18-30 years with COVID-19, enrolled during active disease. Input material: peripheral blood. This chain connects TRBV2 to TRBJ1-1; D gene unclear. As DNA, the CDR3 is TGTGCCAGCACGCTTAGTATGAACACTGAAGCTTTCTTT. Translation gives CASTLSMNTEAFF.